Given below is one TCR beta chain in context. Its antigen is unidentified. The CDR3 covers 16 residues. V was pared by 5 bases and J by 0 bases, with 17 bases between. CDR1 and CDR2 (germline): SGHRS, YFSETQ. This sample was taken from a study of monozygotic twins with cystic fibrosis. About the study: With about 16 PCR cycles, barcoded libraries came from around 3 micrograms of fragmented DNA.

Clones were sequenced by immunoSEQ multiplex PCR, and TCRdb holds only the in-frame ones, with some missing. The table records approximately 36,000 clones, about 90% of them present only once. Study-wide results and limits: Monozygotic CF twin pairs shared significantly more nucleotide-identical clonotypes than unrelated CF individuals did. Median Simpson clonality of 0.0095 suggested naive T cells predominated. In this small cohort, shared CDR3 numbers showed no association with age, concordance or disease severity.

The rearrangement links TRBV5-1 to TRBJ1-2, with D perhaps TRBD1 (5 bases). The sequenced material came from blood. The clonotype comes from a boy between 2 and 10 years old with cystic fibrosis. The CDR3 spells CASRPSGTRANYGYTF. The CDR3, as DNA: TGCGCCAGCAGACCTTCCGGGACCAGAGCTAACTATGGCTACACCTTC.